A selection of T cell receptor beta chains follows, all from one sample in a study of beta chain features in type 1 diabetes. The repertoire was sequenced with immunoSEQ multiplex PCR; TCRdb's copy has only in-frame clones and lacks some. The sample has hundreds of thousands of clones, around an eighth seen once. What was sequenced was naive CD4+ T cells from blood. The source of these receptors is a man between 18 and 29 years old with type 1 diabetes. The CDR3 runs from the conserved cysteine through the conserved F or W. The order of the fields is D gene, clone size, J gene, V gene, CDR3 DNA, CDR3 protein. D genes are given only for firm matches. Clone size is given for some rows only: seen once, a few or many times, or a class if the clone is expanded.

>NA|few|TRBJ2-7|TRBV11-2
TGTGCCAGCAGCTTAGCCAGGTACTACGAGCAGTACTTC
CASSLARYYEQYF
>NA|few|TRBJ1-2|TRBV29-1
TGCAGCGTTGAGCGACAAGGCTATGGCTACACCTTC
CSVERQGYGYTF
>TRBD2|NA|TRBJ2-5|TRBV9
TGTGCCAGCAGCGTAGCCCTAGCGGGGGCCCTCGGCCAAGAGACCCAGTACTTC
CASSVALAGALGQETQYF
>TRBD1|NA|TRBJ2-7|TRBV6-5
TGTGCCAGCACCAGAGCCGACAGGGCCTACGAGCAGTACTTC
CASTRADRAYEQYF
>NA|NA|TRBJ2-5|TRBV7-6
TGTGCCAGCAGCTTAGTAAGGCAAGAGACCCAGTACTTC
CASSLVRQETQYF
>NA|few|TRBJ2-7|TRBV10-1
TGCGCCAGCAGTGAGTCTGGGTTCTACGAGCAGTACTTC
CASSESGFYEQYF
>NA|NA|TRBJ1-1|TRBV10-2
TGCGCCAGCAGTGAAATGCATACTGAAGCTTTCTTT
CASSEMHTEAFF
>TRBD1|NA|TRBJ1-1|TRBV18
TGTGCCAGCTCATTGACAGGGGGTTACACTGAAGCTTTCTTT
CASSLTGGYTEAFF
>NA|few|TRBJ2-2|TRBV27
TGTGCCAGCAGCCTCGGGAACACCGGGGAGCTGTTTTTT
CASSLGNTGELFF
>NA|few|TRBJ1-3|TRBV5-4
TGTGCCAGCAGCCGATCCAACTCTGGAAACACCATATATTTT
CASSRSNSGNTIYF
>TRBD2|NA|TRBJ2-6|TRBV9
TGTGCCAGCAGCGTTGTTGGGAGGGCCCCTGGGGCCAACGTCCTGACTTTC
CASSVVGRAPGANVLTF
>NA|few|TRBJ2-7|TRBV9
TGTGCCAGCAGCCCGAGGGGGTTATCCTACGAGCAGTACTTC
CASSPRGLSYEQYF
>NA|few|TRBJ1-1|TRBV18
TGTGCCAGCTCACCAGGTGGGGGGGAAGCTTTCTTT
CASSPGGGEAFF
>NA|few|TRBJ2-3|TRBV2
TGTGCCAGCAGCCAAGACGTCGACGGGGAGACGCAGTATTTT
CASSQDVDGETQYF
>TRBD2|few|TRBJ2-7|TRBV27
TGTGCCAGCAGTGCCCCCGGACTAGCGGGAGCCCTCAACGAGCAGTACTTC
CASSAPGLAGALNEQYF
>NA|NA|TRBJ1-1|TRBV10-2
TGCGCCACCCTGCGGGGGGAGGGAAGCACTGAAGCTTTCTTT
CATLRGEGSTEAFF
>NA|few|TRBJ2-6|TRBV7-9
TGTGCCAGCCTAAGGGAGCAGGGCACCAACGTCCTGACTTTC
CASLREQGTNVLTF
>NA|few|TRBJ2-1|TRBV7-2
TGTGCCAGCAGCTTAGCGGCCGGGACTTACAATGAGCAGTTCTTC
CASSLAAGTYNEQFF
>TRBD2|NA|TRBJ2-1|TRBV18
TGTGCCAGCTCACCTATCCCGGGACTAGCGGGAGACCCCTACAATGAGCAGTTCTTC
CASSPIPGLAGDPYNEQFF
>NA|few|TRBJ2-3|TRBV29-1
TGCAGCGTTGATACAGGGCTAGATACGCAGTATTTT
CSVDTGLDTQYF
>NA|few|TRBJ1-1|TRBV29-1
TGCAGCGTTGACTGGGAAGGGCACACTGAAGCTTTCTTT
CSVDWEGHTEAFF
>NA|NA|TRBJ1-4|TRBV30
TGTGCCTGGAGTCCCCTGGTCAATGAAAAACTGTTTTTT
CAWSPLVNEKLFF
>NA|NA|TRBJ2-4|TRBV11-2
TGTGCCAGCAGCTTAAGTGGGTTAGGGGACATTCAGTACTTC
CASSLSGLGDIQYF
>TRBD2|few|TRBJ2-1|TRBV7-6
TGTGCCAGCAGCTTAGTTATCTCCGGGGGGATGACTTCCTACAATGAGCAGTTCTTC
CASSLVISGGMTSYNEQFF
>NA|few|TRBJ2-6|TRBV9
TGTGCCAGCAGCGTAGGAGGGATGCTATTCTCTGGGGCCAACGTCCTGACTTTC
CASSVGGMLFSGANVLTF
>NA|few|TRBJ2-5|TRBV18
TGTGCCAGCTCACCACAGGGACAAGAGACCCAGTACTTC
CASSPQGQETQYF
>NA|few|TRBJ2-7|TRBV19
TGTGCCAGTAGCCAGCGGCCCTACGAGCAGTACTTC
CASSQRPYEQYF
>NA|few|TRBJ1-1|TRBV7-2
TGTGCCAGCAGCTTAGGGGGCTGGAACACTGAAGCTTTCTTT
CASSLGGWNTEAFF
>NA|NA|TRBJ1-1|TRBV18
TGTGCCAGCTCGCCACAGGGAGTTAGCACTGAAGCTTTCTTT
CASSPQGVSTEAFF
>TRBD2|NA|TRBJ2-1|TRBV12-5
TGTGCTAGTGGTTTGGAATCTAAAGGACTAGCGGGATACTACAATGAGCAGTTCTTC
CASGLESKGLAGYYNEQFF
>NA|NA|TRBJ1-5|TRBV15
TGTGCCACCAGCAGAGCAGGGCAGCCCCAGCATTTT
CATSRAGQPQHF
>TRBD1|NA|TRBJ2-7|TRBV9
TGTGCCAGCAGCGTAGCCCCAGCCGGGACAGGGGAGTACGAGCAGTACTTC
CASSVAPAGTGEYEQYF